The 24 T cell receptor beta chains below were found in one sample sequenced in a study of blood T cell repertoires in COVID-19. Assay used: immunoSEQ multiplex PCR; TCRdb lists only in-frame clones, some missing. The sample has about 240,000 clones, about four fifths seen once. The specimen was peripheral blood. These TCRs come from an elderly woman with acute or convalescent COVID-19.

This clone was counted only a few times. The chain recombines TRBV5-4 with TRBJ2-3, with D possibly TRBD1 on 6 matching bases. Trimming removed 1 base at V and 2 bases at J, with 14 bases between. Germline CDR1 reads SGHNT; CDR2 reads YYREEE (reference sequence). CDR3 size: 16 residues. CDR3 protein: CASSLLGATNTDTQYF. The CDR3 nucleotides read TGTGCCAGCAGCTTGTTGGGGGCCACCAACACAGATACGCAGTATTTT.

In its sample, this clone was seen a few times. The chain couples TRBV19 to TRBJ1-2; TRBD1 aligns across 9 bases. Germline V gene data show CDR1 as LNHDA and CDR2 as SQIVND (reference sequence). With V trimmed by 3 bases and J by 0 bases, 5 bases remained unmatched. This CDR3 has 16 residues. The CDR3 protein is CASSIGGTGTNYGYTF. Written as DNA, the CDR3 is TGTGCCAGTAGTATCGGGGGGACAGGGACTAACTATGGCTACACCTTC.

This chain connects TRBV13 to TRBJ1-1; possible D gene TRBD1, 6 bases. Germline V gene data show CDR1 as PRHDT and CDR2 as FYEKMQ (reference sequence). The CDR3 runs to 12 residues. V was shortened by 8 bases and J by 4 bases, with 11 bases between the two germline ends. Here the CDR3 DNA reads TGTGCCAGCTCGGGACAATTCACTGAAGCTTTCTTT. Translated, it gives CASSGQFTEAFF.

The chain uses TRBV28 and TRBJ1-2, with TRBD1 matching 9 bases. This CDR3 contains 12 residues. V lost 3 bases and J lost 8; bases outside the gene matches: 1. The germline gives CDR1 MDHEN, CDR2 SYDVKM. The CDR3 is CASSLGQGGYTF. The DNA of the CDR3 is TGTGCCAGCAGTTTGGGACAGGGAGGCTACACCTTC.

The V gene is TRBV19, the J gene TRBJ1-5; no firm D call. The CDR3 covers 15 residues. V gave up 1 base and J gave up 0 bases, with 7 bases separating them. Germline V CDR1 and CDR2: LNHDA, SQIVND (reference sequence). The CDR3, as DNA: TGTGCCAGTAGTATAGCTTCCTATAGCAATCAGCCCCAGCATTTT. This encodes CASSIASYSNQPQHF.

In this sample, this clone turned up a few times. The chain carries TRBV5-1 and TRBJ1-4, with 7 bases lining up with TRBD1. CDR1 and CDR2 from the germline V gene are SGHRS and YFSETQ. This CDR3 has 17 residues. Losses at the gene ends were 0 bases for V and 2 bases for J; bases not matched to a gene: 7. The CDR3 region is CASSLERGGLTNEKLFF. CDR3 sequence (DNA): TGCGCCAGCAGCTTGGAGAGAGGGGGCCTGACTAATGAAAAACTGTTTTTT.

J is TRBJ2-1 and V is TRBV3-1 (or the pseudogene TRBV3-2); 11 bases are a match to TRBD2. The CDR3 has 15 amino acids. The V and J ends lost 1 base and 8 bases, in that order; junction bases with no gene match: 4. Per germline, CDR1 LGHDT and CDR2 YNNKEL (reference sequence). The CDR3 DNA is TGTGCCAGCAGCCAAGGACTAGCGGGGTACTATGAGCAGTTCTTC. It encodes CASSQGLAGYYEQFF.

The CDR3 bases are TGTGCCAGCAGTTCCGTCCATCAGCCCCAGCATTTT. Translated: CASSSVHQPQHF. This sequence joins TRBV12-3 or TRBV12-4 and TRBJ1-5; no clear D gene. The CDR3 sequence is 12 residues long. Trimming stripped 4 bases from V and 5 bases from J, with 6 bases between.

The chain links TRBV9 to TRBJ1-2; D uncertain. In germline, CDR1 is SGDLS, CDR2 YYNGEE. The length of the CDR3 is 15 residues. Trimming stripped 3 bases from V and 3 bases from J, with 15 bases between. DNA for the CDR3: TGTGCCAGCAGCGCCCCCGGGGATCTGGACTATGGCTACACCTTC. Translation: CASSAPGDLDYGYTF.

V is TRBV9 and J is TRBJ1-1; TRBD1 matches at 8 bases. The CDR3 contains 17 residues. Germline trimming cut 4 bases from V and 2 bases from J; bases unmatched to any gene: 13. The V gene's germline CDR1 is SGDLS and CDR2 YYNGEE. CDR3 nucleotides: TGTGCCAGCAGCTCCAGACAGGGGTTCGGCCATAACACTGAAGCTTTCTTT. Protein: CASSSRQGFGHNTEAFF.

This chain joins TRBV18 and TRBJ2-7; tentative D call: TRBD1 (6 bases). The CDR3 consists of 15 residues. Between the trimmed V and J ends, which lost 3 bases and 2 bases, there was a span of 14 bases. Germline values: CDR1 KGHSH, CDR2 LQKENI. The CDR3 nucleotides are TGTGCCAGCTCACCGGCGACAGGTTCACCCTACGAGCAGTACTTC. As protein: CASSPATGSPYEQYF.

The CDR3 loop is CASSETGPQGGYTF. In nucleotides, the CDR3 is TGTGCCAGCAGTGAGACAGGTCCCCAAGGAGGCTACACCTTC. This chain links TRBV2 with TRBJ1-2, with D possibly matching TRBD1 (6 bases). V shed 3 bases and J shed 8 bases, with 16 bases lying between them. Germline CDR1 is SNHLY and CDR2 is FYNNEI. The CDR3 length is 14 residues. Using reference TRBV2 and TRBJ1-2 for the parts outside the CDR3, the full variable domain is EPEVTQTPSHQVTQMGQEVILRCVPISNHLYFYWYRQILGQKVEFLVSFYNNEISEKSEIFDDQFSVERPDGSNFTLKIRSTKLEDSAMYFCASSETGPQGGYTFGSGTRLTVV.

This clone turned up a few times. V usage is TRBV5-1 and J usage is TRBJ2-1; 7 bases line up with TRBD1. In germline, CDR1 is SGHRS, CDR2 YFSETQ. CDR3 length: 15 amino acids. After removal of 0 bases from V and 9 bases from J, the junction contained 9 bases not matched to a gene. CDR3: CASSLESRTGSEQFF. The CDR3 bases are TGCGCCAGCAGCTTGGAGAGTCGGACAGGCAGTGAGCAGTTCTTC.

The chain employs TRBV24-1 and TRBJ1-4; 7 bases are a match to TRBD1. This CDR3 region has 15 residues. The V segment lost 2 bases and the J segment 8 bases; nucleotides outside the gene matches: 7. Germline V gene data show CDR1 as KGHDR and CDR2 as SFDVKD. CDR3 nucleotide sequence: TGTGCCACCAGTGATTCCAGGGGGAGAGGAGAAAAACTGTTTTTT. Its translation is CATSDSRGRGEKLFF.

The table lists this clone with a count of one. A read error may produce the germline difference seen at one junction end. The chain uses TRBV7-7 and TRBJ2-2, with D hard to call. Germline CDR1 and CDR2: SSHAT and FNYEAQ (reference sequence). CDR3 length equals 14 residues. This CDR3 is CASSLVLFGGELFF. The CDR3 nucleotides read TGTGCTAGCAGCCTAGTACTGTTCGGCGGGGAGCTGTTTTTT.

The chain combines TRBV2 with TRBJ1-2; D is possibly TRBD1 (5 bases). The length of the CDR3 is 15 residues. Looked up from germline, CDR1 is SNHLY and CDR2 is FYNNEI. With 7 bases removed from V and 8 bases from J, the gap between germline ends came to 23 bases. The DNA for the CDR3 is TGTGCCAGCATCCGCCCGGGGGAAGGGGCTGGCGGCTACACCTTC. Its translation is CASIRPGEGAGGYTF.

The rearrangement joins TRBV5-4 to TRBJ1-3; weak D call: TRBD1 (5 bases). Trimming cost V 1 base and J 1 base, with 9 bases left between them. Germline V lookup: CDR1 SGHNT, CDR2 YYREEE (reference sequence). The CDR3 has 15 amino acids. In DNA form, the CDR3 reads TGTGCCAGCAGCTTGCAGACAGTTTCTGGAAACACCATATATTTT. This codes for CASSLQTVSGNTIYF. The full variable domain, rest sourced from reference TRBV5-4 and TRBJ1-3, is ETGVTQSPTHLIKTRGQQVTLRCSSQSGHNTVSWYQQALGQGPQFIFQYYREEENGRGNFPPRFSGLQFPNYSSELNVNALELDDSALYLCASSLQTVSGNTIYFGEGSWLTVV.

The rearrangement joins TRBV19 to TRBJ1-2, with a tentative D call TRBD1 (5 bases). The V end lost 5 bases, the J end lost 5 bases, and 12 bases lay between the germline ends. This CDR3 is built from 13 residues. CDR1 and CDR2 (germline): LNHDA, SQIVND (reference sequence). The CDR3, as DNA: TGTGCCAGTAGTGTCAGGGAAGAGTATGGCTACACCTTC. It specifies CASSVREEYGYTF.

V usage is TRBV5-1 and J usage is TRBJ2-6; D unclear. The length of the CDR3 is 15 residues. Germline assignment: CDR1 SGHRS and CDR2 YFSETQ. Trimming pared 1 base from V and 1 base from J, leaving 6 bases between. The CDR3 protein is CASSLIFSGANVLTF. CDR3 in DNA: TGCGCCAGCAGCTTGATCTTTTCTGGGGCCAACGTCCTGACTTTC.

The J gene is TRBJ1-1, the V gene TRBV12-3 or TRBV12-4, with D uncertain. The CDR3 runs 13 residues. Deletions cut 6 bases from V and 4 bases from J, with 12 bases between. CDR3 sequence (DNA): TGTGCCAGCAGACTGACGCGGCCCACTGAAGCTTTCTTT. Translating it yields CASRLTRPTEAFF.

This chain links TRBV7-2 with TRBJ2-1; D uncertain. The V and J ends lost 1 base and 10 bases respectively, with 11 bases between them. The CDR3 covers 13 residues. The germline V gene has CDR1 SGHTA and CDR2 FQGNSA. This CDR3 is CASSLGGSTEQFF. The CDR3 region has the DNA TGTGCCAGCAGCTTAGGTGGTAGCACCGAGCAGTTCTTC.

The table lists this clone with a few counts. The chain combines TRBV6-5 with TRBJ1-3; D is unclear. V was shortened by 11 bases and J by 0 bases, with 17 bases between the two germline ends. Germline CDR1 reads MNHEY; CDR2 reads SVGAGI. CDR3 length equals 15 residues. CDR3: CAGRVNPYSGNTIYF. CDR3 bases: TGTGCCGGGAGGGTAAACCCATACTCTGGAAACACCATATATTTT.

The chain couples TRBV7-9 to TRBJ1-6; 9 positions agree with TRBD1. The CDR3 consists of 17 residues. CDR1 is SEHNR and CDR2 is FQNEAQ in the germline V gene (reference sequence). Trimming cost V 5 bases and J 7 bases; bases outside gene matches: 12. The chain's CDR3 is CASSPRTGAKENSPLHF. CDR3 nucleotide sequence: TGTGCCAGCAGCCCTCGGACAGGGGCGAAGGAGAATTCACCCCTCCACTTT.

This chain joins TRBV6-5 and TRBJ2-1; possibly TRBD1 for D (6 bases). The CDR3 spans 14 residues. Per germline, CDR1 MNHEY and CDR2 SVGAGI. V was clipped by 6 bases and J by 12 bases, with 21 bases between them. CDR3 in amino acids: CASSKFRGVRRQFF. The DNA for the CDR3 is TGTGCCAGCAGCAAATTCAGGGGAGTCCGCAGGCAGTTCTTC.